These 4 T cell receptor beta chains share one sample of origin, sequenced in a study of blood T cells in healthy people across ages. For the second PCR, which ran for roughly 7 to 11 cycles, a sample-barcoded 5' primer and a J-beta primer mix were used. MiXCR, run by TCRdb on the 5' RACE reads, gives a single entry per CDR3 protein. The sample shows some 940,000 distinct CDR3 sequences, about 28% of them seen only once. These data were also filed under a second study, of T cells of mothers and their children.

The sample consisted of blood. The receptors shown here come from a middle-aged woman in good health.

The J gene is TRBJ1-1, the V gene TRBV20-1; 7 bases are shared with TRBD1. This CDR3 has 15 residues. The germline CDR1 and CDR2 sequences are DFQATT and SNEGSKA (reference sequence). With V trimmed by 5 bases and J by 4 bases, 13 bases remained unmatched. CDR3 nucleotide sequence: TGCAGTGCTCCAGAAGCAGGGGGGCGGGTCACTGAAGCTTTCTTT. The encoded protein is CSAPEAGGRVTEAFF.

The chain employs TRBV5-1 and TRBJ2-3, with TRBD2 identical over 10 bases. V shed 2 bases and J 2 bases; nucleotides not matched to a gene: 5. The V gene's germline CDR1 is SGHRS and CDR2 YFSETQ. The CDR3 has 16 amino acids. The CDR3: CASSFLSGRVTDTQYF. The CDR3 DNA follows: TGCGCCAGCAGCTTTTTGAGCGGGAGGGTCACAGATACGCAGTATTTT. Looking up the rest from reference TRBV5-1 and TRBJ2-3 gives the full variable domain: KAGVTQTPRYLIKTRGQQVTLSCSPISGHRSVSWYQQTPGQGLQFLFEYFSETQRNKGNFPGRFSGRQFSNSRSEMNVSTLELGDSALYLCASSFLSGRVTDTQYFGPGTRLTVL.

This clonotype was found a few times. The CDR3 loop is CASSPGTGHSPLHF. CDR3 sequence (DNA): TGCGCCAGTAGCCCCGGGACAGGCCATTCACCCCTCCACTTT. This sequence joins TRBV5-1 and TRBJ1-6; TRBD1 aligns across 8 bases. The CDR3 runs to 14 residues. Per the germline V gene, CDR1 is SGHRS and CDR2 is YFSETQ. With 8 bases clipped from V and 8 bases from J, the junction kept 9 bases outside the gene matches.

This clonotype showed up just a few times. The V call is TRBV20-1, the J call TRBJ1-2, with 7 bases matching TRBD1. V lost 0 bases, J lost 7 bases, and 5 bases stayed unmatched. Germline assignment: CDR1 DFQATT and CDR2 SNEGSKA (reference sequence). The length of the CDR3 is 13 residues. CDR3: CSARDQAGGGYTF. The CDR3 bases are TGCAGTGCTAGAGATCAGGCAGGGGGTGGCTACACCTTC.